The 24 T cell receptor beta chains in this list originate from one sample, sequenced in a study of radiation and T cells in renal cell carcinoma (dated by TCRdb to the early 2020s). Library preparation employed the immunoSEQ multiplex PCR assay. This immuneACCESS table, as held by TCRdb, lists in-frame sequences with V and J called but not all clones. Of the missing ones, under half trace to an unresolved V gene in checked studies; the others have no known cause. The table for this sample lists more than 20,000 clones; roughly 80% of them were counted only once. The biggest ten clones account for approximately 30% of the sample. Per the publication, the time point label means: blood 2 weeks post-SBRT. The sample's treatment or condition label is to be understood as: 15 Gy SBRT to primary tumor, nephrectomy 4 weeks later. Sample: blood, taken from a patient whose treatment included radiotherapy and nephrectomy. The receptor source for this set is a man in his fifties or sixties with renal cell carcinoma.

The rearrangement links TRBV4-3 to TRBJ2-5, with D hard to call. CDR3 size: 13 residues. V was pared by 6 bases and J by 1 base, with 9 bases between. Germline CDR1 LGHNA, CDR2 YSLEER. The CDR3 region is CASSHGAQETQYF. CDR3 sequence (DNA): TGCGCCAGCAGTCACGGAGCCCAAGAGACCCAGTACTTC.

On this clone itself: At one end the junction does not follow the germline gene, possibly because of a read error. This chain joins TRBV7-7 and TRBJ2-2; TRBD2 matches 10 bases. This CDR3 has 14 amino acids. The V gene's germline CDR1 is SSHAT and CDR2 FNYEAQ (reference sequence). This chain's CDR3 is CASSFLAGAGELFF. The CDR3 coding sequence is TGTGCTAGCAGCTTTCTAGCGGGAGCCGGGGAGCTGTTTTTT.

The V and J genes are TRBV15 and TRBJ2-2; TRBD1 is a possible D gene (6 bases). The V end lost 2 bases, the J end lost 13 bases, and 20 bases lay between the germline ends. The CDR3 is made up of 15 amino acids. Germline CDR1 reads LNHNV; CDR2 reads YYDKDF (reference sequence). CDR3 nucleotide sequence: TGTGCCACCAGCAGACAAGAACAGGGTCGAGCATCGCTGTTTTTT. Amino acid sequence: CATSRQEQGRASLFF.

The genes are TRBV6-5 and TRBJ2-7; 9 bases fit TRBD1. CDR1 and CDR2 (germline): MNHEY, SVGAGI. V shed 4 bases, J shed 4 bases, and the junction held 5 bases outside the gene matches. This CDR3 contains 14 residues. In DNA form, the CDR3 reads TGTGCCAGCAGTTTGGGACAGGGAGGTTACGAGCAGTACTTC. This encodes CASSLGQGGYEQYF.

The CDR3 here is CASSGREGLLEQFF. The CDR3, as DNA: TGCGCCAGCTCCGGGCGGGAGGGCCTTCTGGAGCAGTTCTTC. The V gene is TRBV4-3, the J gene TRBJ2-1, with TRBD2 matching 9 bases. The CDR3 totals 14 residues. V gave up 8 bases and J gave up 10 bases; unmatched junction bases: 12. Germline CDR1 reads LGHNA; CDR2 reads YSLEER.

DNA of the CDR3: TGTGCCAGCAGTATAGCCGGGAGTATGAGCGAGCAGTTCTTC. As protein: CASSIAGSMSEQFF. The genes are TRBV14 and TRBJ2-1, with D possibly TRBD2 on 6 matching bases. The CDR3 spans 14 residues. The germline V gene encodes CDR1 SGHDN and CDR2 FVKESK. V was cut by 6 bases and J by 10 bases, with 19 bases left in between.

This rearrangement joins TRBV4-1 to TRBJ2-2; possible D gene TRBD2, 6 bases. V lost 0 bases and J lost 5, with 13 bases in between. CDR1 is MGHRA, CDR2 YSYEKL, per germline. The CDR3 extends over 16 amino acids. CDR3 region: CASSQEAGWGTGELFF. CDR3 sequence (DNA): TGCGCCAGCAGCCAAGAGGCGGGGTGGGGTACCGGGGAGCTGTTTTTT.

The chain has TRBV2 and TRBJ1-2; D not certain. V shed 7 bases and J shed 3 bases, with 18 bases lying between them. The germline CDR1 and CDR2 sequences are SNHLY and FYNNEI. The CDR3 extends over 15 amino acids. In DNA, the CDR3 is TGTGCCAGCACCCTCATTCGTATGGCGGACTATGGCTACACCTTC. It is translated as CASTLIRMADYGYTF.

This clone was counted a few times. This CDR3 reads CSGIGGFGMEQYF. CDR3 bases: TGCAGCGGGATAGGGGGATTTGGAATGGAGCAGTACTTC. The chain employs TRBV29-1 and TRBJ2-7; D perhaps matches TRBD1 (6 bases). This CDR3 comprises 13 residues. Deletions cut 7 bases from V and 7 bases from J, with 20 bases between. CDR1 and CDR2 (germline): SQVTM, ANQGSEA.

The chain is built from TRBV2 and TRBJ1-1; D is undetermined. Trimming stripped 7 bases from V and 1 base from J, with 4 bases between. CDR3 length equals 11 residues. Germline CDR1 and CDR2: SNHLY and FYNNEI. DNA of the CDR3: TGTGCCAGCAAGAGGAACACTGAAGCTTTCTTT. It yields the protein CASKRNTEAFF.

This clone was counted a single time. This rearrangement joins TRBV5-4 to TRBJ1-3; D gene uncertain. The CDR3 spans 12 residues. Germline CDR1 and CDR2: SGHNT and YYREEE (reference sequence). Trimming shortened V by 7 bases and J by 4 bases, and 9 bases separated the two germline ends. CDR3 sequence: CASGLVGNTIYF. The CDR3 nucleotides read TGTGCCAGCGGTTTGGTGGGAAACACCATATATTTT.

The chain recombines TRBV5-1 with TRBJ2-5; 11 bases fit TRBD2. This CDR3 has 16 amino acids. CDR1 and CDR2 from the germline V gene are SGHRS and YFSETQ. V lost 4 bases, J lost 4 bases, and 9 bases stayed unmatched. CDR3 loop: CASSGPGTSGPETQYF. The CDR3 DNA reads as TGCGCCAGCAGCGGACCCGGGACTAGCGGCCCAGAGACCCAGTACTTC.

V usage is TRBV7-3 and J usage is TRBJ2-2, with D unclear. The V and J ends lost 1 base and 7 bases respectively, with 4 bases between them. CDR1 is SGHTA, CDR2 FQGTGA, per germline. This CDR3 is built from 12 residues. The CDR3 loop is CASSLSFGELFF. Written as DNA, the CDR3 is TGTGCCAGCAGCTTAAGTTTCGGGGAGCTGTTTTTT.

The rearrangement links TRBV30 to TRBJ1-2, with TRBD1 as a possible D gene (6 bases). The CDR3 is 12 residues long. In germline, CDR1 is GTSNPN, CDR2 SVGIG (reference sequence). Between the trimmed V and J ends, which lost 0 bases and 5 bases, there was a span of 7 bases. The CDR3 protein is CAWSVQGYGYTF. CDR3 sequence (DNA): TGTGCCTGGAGTGTACAGGGTTATGGCTACACCTTC.

J is TRBJ2-3 and V is TRBV29-1; no reliable D call. Germline V gene data show CDR1 as SQVTM and CDR2 as ANQGSEA. The germline V and J ends were trimmed by 0 bases and 5 bases, with 6 bases remaining between them. The CDR3 consists of 12 residues. Here the CDR3 DNA reads TGCAGCGTTGAAGATCGGGTAGATACGCAGTATTTT. Its translation: CSVEDRVDTQYF.

CDR3 DNA sequence: TGCGCCAGCAGCCCTATCGGACAGGCCCTATCACCCCTCCACTTT. Translation: CASSPIGQALSPLHF. The V and J genes are TRBV4-1 and TRBJ1-6; 7 nucleotides line up with TRBD1. V lost 4 bases, J lost 10 bases, and 10 bases stayed unmatched. Germline CDR1 reads MGHRA; CDR2 reads YSYEKL. CDR3 length equals 15 residues.

This clone was seen just once. This sequence joins TRBV7-9 and TRBJ2-5; D ambiguous. The CDR3 runs to 11 residues. The germline gives CDR1 SEHNR, CDR2 FQNEAQ (reference sequence). The ends were cut back, 3 bases at V and 4 bases at J, with 3 bases in the middle. The CDR3 sequence: CASSFRETQYF. The CDR3 region has the DNA TGTGCCAGCAGCTTTAGAGAGACCCAGTACTTC.

The J gene is TRBJ2-1, the V gene TRBV6-5; 7 bases line up with TRBD2. The J segment lost 3 bases and the V segment lost 6 bases, leaving 8 bases of the junction unmatched. The germline CDR1 and CDR2 sequences are MNHEY and SVGAGI. The CDR3 loop spans 15 amino acids. CDR3 loop: CASSRKRGFYNEQFF. DNA of the CDR3: TGTGCCAGCAGCCGGAAGCGGGGCTTCTACAATGAGCAGTTCTTC.

This sequence joins TRBV27 and TRBJ2-7; the match to TRBD1 covers 7 bases. The trim removed 11 bases at V and 3 bases at J, leaving 4 bases unmatched. CDR3 length equals 11 residues. CDR1 is MNHEY, CDR2 SMNVEV, per germline (reference sequence). The CDR3 region is CACWDSYEQYF. In nucleotides, the CDR3 is TGTGCCTGTTGGGACAGCTACGAGCAGTACTTC.

V and J are TRBV30 and TRBJ1-3, with D unresolved. This CDR3 comprises 14 residues. V was clipped by 0 bases and J by 2 bases, with 8 bases between them. Looked up from germline, CDR1 is GTSNPN and CDR2 is SVGIG (reference sequence). In DNA, the CDR3 is TGTGCCTGGAGTGTAGACGGTCCTGGAAACACCATATATTTT. Translated, it gives CAWSVDGPGNTIYF.

V and J are TRBV5-4 and TRBJ1-2; no firm D call. The V and J ends lost 3 bases and 5 bases respectively, with 8 bases between them. This CDR3 is 12 amino acids long. In germline, CDR1 is SGHNT, CDR2 YYREEE (reference sequence). The CDR3 DNA reads TGTGCCAGCAGCTCCGGCCGGTATGGCTACACCTTC. It specifies CASSSGRYGYTF.

This clone was found once. The chain has TRBV5-6 and TRBJ2-5; D may correspond to TRBD1 or TRBD2 (5 bases each). The CDR3 is 19 residues long. Germline assignment: CDR1 SGHDT and CDR2 YYEEEE. Trimming took 3 bases from V and 1 from J, leaving 25 bases between them. CDR3 in amino acids: CASSSEGLETTWFQETQYF. The DNA of the CDR3 is TGTGCCAGCAGCTCCGAGGGGCTTGAGACCACCTGGTTCCAAGAGACCCAGTACTTC.

The chain employs TRBV18 and TRBJ2-5; a possible D gene is TRBD2 (6 bases). The CDR3 runs to 12 residues. Looked up from germline, CDR1 is KGHSH and CDR2 is LQKENI. Trimming took 3 bases from V and 5 from J, leaving 7 bases between them. The CDR3 sequence is CASSPEGETQYF. CDR3 bases: TGTGCCAGCTCACCGGAGGGGGAGACCCAGTACTTC. The full variable domain, completed using reference TRBV18 and TRBJ2-5, is NAGVMQNPRHLVRRRGQEARLRCSPMKGHSHVYWYRQLPEEGLKFMVYLQKENIIDESGMPKERFSAEFPKEGPSILRIQQVVRGDSAAYFCASSPEGETQYFGPGTRLLVL.

The chain has TRBV7-6 and TRBJ1-6; TRBD1 matches 7 bases. The CDR3 loop spans 15 amino acids. The germline V gene has CDR1 SGHVS and CDR2 FNYEAQ. The J segment lost 7 bases and the V segment lost 0 bases, leaving 3 bases of the junction unmatched. CDR3 in amino acids: CASSLADRENSPLHF. The CDR3 nucleotides read TGTGCCAGCAGCTTAGCCGACAGGGAAAATTCACCCCTCCACTTT.